One T cell receptor beta chain is described in this entry. The antigen remains undetermined. Treatment of the sample: roughly 11-day PBMC culture with coronavirus spike peptide pools or control peptides (ViraFEST assay). This record belongs to a study of vaccination and CD4 T cells after COVID-19. The V gene lost 5 bases and the J gene lost 2 bases, with 10 bases spanning the gap. The CDR3 spans 13 residues. CDR1 is DFQATT and CDR2 is SNEGSKA in the germline V gene (reference sequence). With the Oncomine TCR Beta short-read assay, DNA from cultured CD4+ T cells was sequenced. Each CDR3 protein is one row after TCRdb ran MiXCR on the PCR reads. In the table there are approximately 10,000 distinct CDR3 sequences, less than 55% of which are singletons.

The chain uses TRBV20-1 and TRBJ1-5; tentatively, D is TRBD1 (5 bases). The clonotype was recovered from a human donor who had recovered from COVID-19. The specimen was CD4+ T cells from blood, cultured in vitro. CDR3 in DNA: TGCAGTGCTCATAGGGGTGGCAATCAGCCCCAGCATTTT. Its protein is CSAHRGGNQPQHF.